Listed here are 10 T cell receptor beta chains from one sample, sequenced in a study of blood T cells in healthy people across ages. The use of a sample-barcoded 5' primer and a J-beta primer mix characterized a second PCR of 7 to 11 cycles. TCRdb reprocessed the 5' RACE reads via MiXCR and lists one record per CDR3 protein. The sample carries more than 800,000 distinct CDR3 sequences, about 30% recorded once. The sequencing input was blood. The receptor set was obtained from a woman over 75 in good health.

The chain carries TRBV2 and TRBJ1-3; 7 bases are a match to TRBD1. The CDR3 has 15 residues. The V segment lost 5 bases and the J segment 2 bases; nucleotides outside the gene matches: 6. Germline V gene lookup returns CDR1 SNHLY and CDR2 FYNNEI. The CDR3 sequence is CASSTKDRAGNTIYF. In nucleotides, the CDR3 is TGTGCCAGCAGTACCAAAGACAGGGCTGGAAACACCATATATTTT. Supplemented by reference TRBV2 and TRBJ1-3, the full variable domain reads EPEVTQTPSHQVTQMGQEVILRCVPISNHLYFYWYRQILGQKVEFLVSFYNNEISEKSEIFDDQFSVERPDGSNFTLKIRSTKLEDSAMYFCASSTKDRAGNTIYFGEGSWLTVV.

This sequence joins TRBV7-2 and TRBJ1-4; the D gene is possibly TRBD1 (5 bases). The CDR3 is made up of 14 amino acids. V was clipped by 1 base and J by 6 bases, with 9 bases between them. The V gene's germline CDR1 is SGHTA and CDR2 FQGNSA. CDR3 loop: CASSLDRSHEKLFF. The DNA for the CDR3 is TGTGCCAGCAGCTTAGACAGGTCACATGAAAAACTGTTTTTT.

The chain uses TRBV29-1 and TRBJ1-2; D is ambiguous. Germline CDR1 SQVTM, CDR2 ANQGSEA. V was shortened by 0 bases and J by 0 bases, with 11 bases between the two germline ends. CDR3 size: 15 residues. The CDR3: CSVEDPSTANYGYTF. For the CDR3, the DNA is TGCAGCGTTGAAGATCCTTCGACCGCTAACTATGGCTACACCTTC.

With respect to this clonotype: Being one base from a much bigger clone, this may be a read error. The chain recombines TRBV5-1 with TRBJ2-1; 10 bases fit TRBD2. V shed 4 bases and J 4 bases; nucleotides not matched to a gene: 5. The CDR3 sequence is 15 residues long. From germline, CDR1 is SGHRS and CDR2 YFSETQ. CDR3 in amino acids: CASSPNSGGYNEQFF. In DNA, the CDR3 is TGCGCCAGCAGCCCGAATAGCGGGGGGTACAATGAGCAGTTCTTC.

This clonotype has a count of ten or more. CDR3 DNA sequence: TGTGCCAGCTCACCATATGCAGATACGCAGTATTTT. Protein product: CASSPYADTQYF. The V gene is TRBV18, the J gene TRBJ2-3; no definite D call. This CDR3 spans 12 amino acids. Germline-derived CDR1 and CDR2 are KGHSH and LQKENI. Trimming removed 2 bases from V and 4 bases from J, with 4 bases in between.

This clonotype came up a few times. This chain joins TRBV11-2 and TRBJ2-7; tentative D call: TRBD2 (6 bases). The tail of the sequence fits TRBJ2-5 better, so the J call may be wrong. Germline V gene sequence: CDR1 SGHAT, CDR2 FQNNGV. The CDR3 has 16 amino acids. CDR3 loop: CASSLDNGLILRTQYF. The CDR3 DNA follows: TGTGCCAGCAGCTTAGATAATGGACTAATTTTGCGGACCCAGTACTTC.

At least ten counts were recorded for this clonotype. The CDR3 spells CASSSDGANYGYTF. As DNA, the CDR3 is TGTGCCAGCAGCTCCGACGGGGCTAACTATGGCTACACCTTC. The chain employs TRBV11-2 and TRBJ1-2; D is undetermined. Deletions cut 4 bases from V and 0 bases from J, with 9 bases between. This CDR3 region has 14 residues. The germline V gene encodes CDR1 SGHAT and CDR2 FQNNGV.

The sample holds a few counts of this clonotype. The V call is TRBV2, the J call TRBJ2-4; TRBD2 might be the D (6 bases). This CDR3 has 17 residues. The germline CDR1 and CDR2 sequences are SNHLY and FYNNEI. V shed 4 bases and J shed 6 bases, with 22 bases lying between them. CDR3 DNA: TGTGCCAGCAGTGTAACTCTGGACTCTCGGAGGGGAAACATTCAGTACTTC. Its protein is CASSVTLDSRRGNIQYF.

The table lists this clonotype with many counts. The chain has TRBV12-3 or TRBV12-4 and TRBJ2-7; 12 nucleotides align to TRBD2. CDR3 length: 15 residues. Trimming removed 6 bases from V and 2 bases from J; junction bases left unmatched: 5. In DNA form, the CDR3 reads TGTGCCAGCAGCAAGGGACTAGCGGGCCCCTACGAGCAGTACTTC. Translation: CASSKGLAGPYEQYF.

As to this clonotype: A much larger clone differs from this one at a single base, so this may be a read error. The chain is built from TRBV20-1 and TRBJ1-2; D not resolved. Germline V gives CDR1 DFQATT, CDR2 SNEGSKA (reference sequence). V was trimmed by 6 bases and J by 12 bases, leaving 23 bases between them. CDR3 length equals 13 residues. CDR3 in DNA: TGCAGTGCCCTCCGATCCCAAGCCTTCGGCCACACCTTC. Its translation is CSALRSQAFGHTF.